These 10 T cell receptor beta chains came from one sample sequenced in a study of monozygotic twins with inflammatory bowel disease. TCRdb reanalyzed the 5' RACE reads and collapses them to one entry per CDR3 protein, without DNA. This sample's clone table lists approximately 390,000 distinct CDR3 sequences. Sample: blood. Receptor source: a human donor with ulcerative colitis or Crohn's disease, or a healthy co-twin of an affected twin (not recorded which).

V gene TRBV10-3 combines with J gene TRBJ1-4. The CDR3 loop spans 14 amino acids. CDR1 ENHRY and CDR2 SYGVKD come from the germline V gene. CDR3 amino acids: CAISPGGANEKLFF.

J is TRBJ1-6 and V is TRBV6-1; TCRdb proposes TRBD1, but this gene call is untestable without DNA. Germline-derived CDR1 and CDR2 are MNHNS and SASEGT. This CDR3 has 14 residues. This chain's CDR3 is CASSRGHNNSPLHF.

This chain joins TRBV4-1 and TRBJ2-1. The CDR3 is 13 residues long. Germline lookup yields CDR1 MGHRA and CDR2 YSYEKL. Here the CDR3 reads CASSPFSDNEQFF.

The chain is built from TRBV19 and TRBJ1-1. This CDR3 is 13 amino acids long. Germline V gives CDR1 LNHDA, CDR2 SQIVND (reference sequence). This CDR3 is CASSIDRWTEAFF.

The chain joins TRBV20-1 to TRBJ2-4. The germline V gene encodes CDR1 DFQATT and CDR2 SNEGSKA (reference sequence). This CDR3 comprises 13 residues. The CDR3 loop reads CSARQFGVNMQYF.

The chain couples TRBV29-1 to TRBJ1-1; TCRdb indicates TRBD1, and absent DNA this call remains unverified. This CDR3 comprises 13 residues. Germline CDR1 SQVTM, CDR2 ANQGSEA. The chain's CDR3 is CSVAVGGVAEAFF.

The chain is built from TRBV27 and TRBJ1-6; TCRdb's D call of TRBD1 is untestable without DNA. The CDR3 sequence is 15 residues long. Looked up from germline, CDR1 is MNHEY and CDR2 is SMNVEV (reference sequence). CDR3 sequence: CASSPSNRGDSPLHF.

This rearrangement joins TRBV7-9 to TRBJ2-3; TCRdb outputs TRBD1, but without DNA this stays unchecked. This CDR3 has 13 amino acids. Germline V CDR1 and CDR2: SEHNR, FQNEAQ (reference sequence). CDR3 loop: CASVTGGTDTQYF.

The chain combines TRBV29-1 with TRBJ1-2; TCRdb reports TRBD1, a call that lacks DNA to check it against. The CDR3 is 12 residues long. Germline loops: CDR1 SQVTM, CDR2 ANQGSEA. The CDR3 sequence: CSVGTSNYGYTF.

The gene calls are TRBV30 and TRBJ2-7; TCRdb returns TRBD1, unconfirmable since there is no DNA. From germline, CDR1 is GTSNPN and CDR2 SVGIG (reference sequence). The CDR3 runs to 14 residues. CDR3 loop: CAWSEGAPPYEQYF.